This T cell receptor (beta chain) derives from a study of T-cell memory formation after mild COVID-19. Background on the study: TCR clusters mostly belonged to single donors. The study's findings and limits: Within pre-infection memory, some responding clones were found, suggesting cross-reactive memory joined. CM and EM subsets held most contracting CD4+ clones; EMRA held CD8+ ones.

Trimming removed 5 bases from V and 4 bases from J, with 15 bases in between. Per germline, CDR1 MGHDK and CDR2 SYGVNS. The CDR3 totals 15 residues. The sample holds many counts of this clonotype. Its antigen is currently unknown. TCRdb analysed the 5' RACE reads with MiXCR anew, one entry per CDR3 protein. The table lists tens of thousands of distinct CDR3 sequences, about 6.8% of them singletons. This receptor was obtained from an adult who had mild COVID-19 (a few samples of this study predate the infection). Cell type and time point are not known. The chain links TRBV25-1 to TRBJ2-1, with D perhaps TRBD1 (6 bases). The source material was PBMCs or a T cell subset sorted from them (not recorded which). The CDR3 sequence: CASSTLGANYNEQFF. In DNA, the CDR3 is TGTGCCAGCAGTACCCTGGGGGCAAATTACAATGAGCAGTTCTTC.